This T cell receptor (beta chain) stems from a study of PD-1 blockade in classical Hodgkin lymphoma. The table came from immunoSEQ multiplex PCR; TCRdb's copy has only in-frame clones and leaves some out. The sample holds 40,000 to 50,000 clones, roughly two thirds seen once. Germline CDR1 is SNHLY and CDR2 is FYNNEI. The CDR3 length is 12 residues. V was pared by 5 bases and J by 5 bases, with 10 bases between. The time point here: cycle 4 day 1 (C4D1), after 6 weeks of nivolumab. Every patient relapsed after autologous stem cell transplantation, and brentuximab vedotin exposure varied. General study points: Factors driving the repertoire differences, possibly disease activity or prior therapy, remain undefined. Newly diagnosed patients were reported to start with lower TCR diversity than healthy donors. It was CD4+ TCR diversity, not CD8+, that rose significantly by C4D1. Newly diagnosed patients had diversity similar to the baseline diversity of complete responders.

As regards this clone: The antigen remains unidentified.

The chain joins TRBV2 to TRBJ2-7; D is perhaps TRBD1 or TRBD2 (5 bases each). The sequence derives from a human donor with classical Hodgkin lymphoma. The sample in question was peripheral blood mononuclear cells (PBMCs), obtained before the fourth cycle of nivolumab. CDR3 residues: CASSIGTHEQYF. Written as DNA, the CDR3 is TGTGCCAGCAGTATAGGGACGCACGAGCAGTACTTC.